Listed here are 6 T cell receptor beta chains from one sample, sequenced in a study of CD8+ T cells in alopecia areata. Following extraction, RNA underwent reverse transcription to cDNA, which served as the sequencing template. Profiling relied on immunoSEQ multiplex PCR, and the TCRdb table lists in-frame clones only, not all of them. This table has around 100,000 clones, about 40% appearing once. Input material: CD4+ T cells sorted from blood. The receptors derive from a human donor with alopecia areata.

This rearrangement joins TRBV11-1 to TRBJ2-7, with D unresolved. Germline V CDR1 and CDR2: SGHAT, FQDESV (reference sequence). The CDR3 loop spans 14 amino acids. V was trimmed by 5 bases and J by 2 bases, leaving 13 bases between them. The CDR3: CASSTRKRPYEQYF. The CDR3 region has the DNA TGTGCCAGCAGCACGAGGAAGAGACCCTACGAGCAGTACTTC.

The chain employs TRBV29-1 and TRBJ2-3; 14 nucleotides align to TRBD2. V lost 7 bases to trimming and J lost 3 bases; unmatched junction nucleotides: 9. The CDR3 sequence is 16 residues long. The germline V gene has CDR1 SQVTM and CDR2 ANQGSEA. The CDR3 spells CSGGGLAGVGTDTQYF. The CDR3 DNA reads TGCAGCGGGGGGGGACTAGCGGGAGTGGGGACAGATACGCAGTATTTT.

The rearrangement uses TRBV5-1 and TRBJ2-1; TRBD2 matches 12 bases. This CDR3 region has 15 residues. V lost 6 bases to trimming and J lost 4 bases; unmatched junction nucleotides: 5. CDR1 is SGHRS and CDR2 is YFSETQ in the germline V gene. The CDR3 DNA is TGCGCCAGCAAACTAGCGGGGGGCCGATACAATGAGCAGTTCTTC. Its translation is CASKLAGGRYNEQFF.

Points on this clone: Other nucleotide sequences in the sample specify the same CDR3. The chain has TRBV2 and TRBJ1-4; maybe TRBD1 (6 bases). This CDR3 has 14 residues. Germline V gene lookup returns CDR1 SNHLY and CDR2 FYNNEI. Trimming shortened V by 3 bases and J by 4 bases, and 9 bases separated the two germline ends. This CDR3 is CASSDHRVNEKLFF. CDR3 DNA: TGTGCCAGCAGTGATCACAGGGTTAATGAAAAACTGTTTTTT.

This clone turned up a few times. The chain recombines TRBV18 with TRBJ2-7, with D tentatively TRBD2 (6 bases). Germline V gives CDR1 KGHSH, CDR2 LQKENI. CDR3 size: 16 residues. Trimming removed 2 bases at V and 1 base at J, with 15 bases between. The DNA of the CDR3 is TGTGCCAGCTCACCAGGTGCGGGGATAGGGTCCTACGAGCAGTACTTC. As protein: CASSPGAGIGSYEQYF. The full variable domain, its missing parts supplied by reference TRBV18 and TRBJ2-7, is NAGVMQNPRHLVRRRGQEARLRCSPMKGHSHVYWYRQLPEEGLKFMVYLQKENIIDESGMPKERFSAEFPKEGPSILRIQQVVRGDSAAYFCASSPGAGIGSYEQYFGPGTRLTVT.

The chain uses TRBV5-1 and TRBJ2-1; 7 bases align to TRBD2. The ends lost 3 bases at V and 9 bases at J; junction bases unmatched: 9. The CDR3 has 14 amino acids. The V gene's germline CDR1 is SGHRS and CDR2 YFSETQ. CDR3 sequence: CASSYAGDSIEQFF. In DNA form, the CDR3 reads TGCGCCAGCAGCTATGCGGGAGATAGTATTGAGCAGTTCTTC.